The clone carrying this TCR beta chain was recorded at least ten times. These data come from a study of spatial heterogeneity in lung cancer. V dropped 4 bases and J dropped 6 bases, with 15 bases sitting between them. The CDR3 has 13 residues. The germline V gene encodes CDR1 DFQATT and CDR2 SNEGSKA (reference sequence). TCRdb re-called the 5' RACE reads with MiXCR, one entry per CDR3 protein. The table lists more than 65,000 distinct CDR3 sequences, roughly 13% of them singletons. Time point given: sample taken at primary tumor resection. The study sequenced unsorted whole RNA from tumor, nontumor lung or frozen PBMC.

The chain joins TRBV20-1 to TRBJ1-2; D not resolved. The sequences come from PBMCs, collected at surgery. The TCR was taken from a male donor with early-stage non-small cell lung cancer. CDR3 residues: CSATHVGDDGYTF. The CDR3 DNA is TGCAGTGCTACGCATGTTGGGGATGATGGCTACACCTTC.